The entry that follows covers one T cell receptor (beta chain) sequence. The control group consisted of healthy donors matched for age and sex. Isolation of CD8+ and CD4+ T cells was performed negatively, whereas enrichment of TEMRA cells was done by FACS. The data were taken from a study of CD8 T cells in Susac syndrome. cDNA came from about 0.5 to 1 ug RNA primed by random hexamers. It was immunoSEQ multiplex PCR that amplified TCR beta CDR3 across 54 Vbeta and 13 Jbeta. TCRdb re-derived calls from the immunoSEQ multiplex PCR reads in MiXCR, one entry per CDR3 protein. Among fewer than 150,000 distinct CDR3 sequences listed, around 94% were seen once. Trimming left V 6 bases short and J 0 bases short, with 21 bases between. The length of the CDR3 is 18 residues. Germline assignment: CDR1 MDHEN and CDR2 SYDVKM.

What was sequenced was CD8+ T cells from PBMCs. This chain connects TRBV28 to TRBJ2-1; D gene ambiguous. The origin of this receptor is a human donor in good health. CDR3 bases: TGTGCCAGCAGCAACGCGGCAGGACGGGTCAGCTCCTACAATGAGCAGTTCTTC. It encodes CASSNAAGRVSSYNEQFF.